One T cell receptor (beta chain) is described in this entry. These data originate in a study of control samples from healthy donors and cancer patients. TCRdb's table, derived via immunoSEQ multiplex PCR, lists solely in-frame clones and lacks some. The sample lists roughly 130,000 clones; about nine tenths were seen once. Germline loops: CDR1 SGHDN, CDR2 FVKESK. V lost 3 bases and J lost 4; bases outside the gene matches: 2. CDR3 length: 15 amino acids. The origin of this receptor is a man between 18 and 35 years old in good health. The sample was blood. V is TRBV14 and J is TRBJ2-1, with 11 bases lining up with TRBD2. CDR3 region: CASSHPSGRYNEQFF. The DNA for the CDR3 is TGTGCCAGCAGCCACCCTAGCGGGAGGTACAATGAGCAGTTCTTC.